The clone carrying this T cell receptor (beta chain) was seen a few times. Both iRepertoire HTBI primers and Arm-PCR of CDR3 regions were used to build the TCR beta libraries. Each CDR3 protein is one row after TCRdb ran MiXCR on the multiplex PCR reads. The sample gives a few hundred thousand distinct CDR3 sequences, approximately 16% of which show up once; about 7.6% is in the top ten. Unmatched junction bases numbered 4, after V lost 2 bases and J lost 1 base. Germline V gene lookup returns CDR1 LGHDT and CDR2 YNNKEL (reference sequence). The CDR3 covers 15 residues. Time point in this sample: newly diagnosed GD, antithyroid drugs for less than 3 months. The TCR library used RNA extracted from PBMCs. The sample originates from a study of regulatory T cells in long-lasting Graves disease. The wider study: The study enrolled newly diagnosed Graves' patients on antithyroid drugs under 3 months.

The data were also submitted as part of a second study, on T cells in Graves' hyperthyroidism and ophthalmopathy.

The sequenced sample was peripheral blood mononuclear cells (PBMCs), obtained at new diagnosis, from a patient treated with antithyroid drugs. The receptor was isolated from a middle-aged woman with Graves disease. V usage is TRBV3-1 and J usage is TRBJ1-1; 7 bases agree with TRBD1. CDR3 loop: CASSQPGQTNTEAFF. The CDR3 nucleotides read TGTGCCAGCAGCCAACCGGGACAGACGAACACTGAAGCTTTCTTT.